Presented here are 19 T cell receptor beta chains from one specimen sequenced in a study of regulatory T cells in long-lasting Graves disease. For TCR beta, libraries came from iRepertoire HTBI primers and Arm-PCR of CDR3 regions. TCRdb processed the multiplex PCR reads anew with MiXCR; each CDR3 protein has one entry. The table has some 430,000 distinct CDR3 sequences, roughly 21% seen once. Time point meaning: persistent/refractory GD, antithyroid drugs over 5 years with positive TRAb. Isolated PBMC RNA provided the starting material for the TCR library. The sample in question was peripheral blood mononuclear cells (PBMCs), obtained when the disease was refractory, from a patient treated with antithyroid drugs. These TCRs come from a female donor with Graves disease.

This clonotype was seen repeatedly, ten times or more. V and J are TRBV12-5 and TRBJ2-2; no reliable D call. The CDR3 sequence is 12 residues long. Trimming took off 10 bases at V and 4 bases at J, with 10 bases between the two ends. Germline-derived CDR1 and CDR2 are LGHNT and FRNRAP. CDR3 in amino acids: CATRVGTGELFF. CDR3 bases: TGTGCTACTAGGGTAGGCACCGGGGAGCTGTTTTTT.

In its sample, this clonotype was seen many times. The chain uses TRBV10-3 and TRBJ2-5, with unresolved D. V was trimmed by 2 bases and J by 5 bases, leaving 6 bases between them. CDR1 and CDR2 (germline): ENHRY, SYGVKD. This CDR3 has 12 amino acids. The CDR3 DNA follows: TGTGCCATCAGTGAGGAGTGGGAGACCCAGTACTTC. Amino acids: CAISEEWETQYF.

This clonotype was observed many times. V and J are TRBV7-3 and TRBJ2-1; D call uncertain. V lost 3 bases and J 7 bases, leaving 10 bases between the germline ends. The CDR3 contains 13 residues. Germline loops: CDR1 SGHTA, CDR2 FQGTGA. CDR3 sequence: CASSLSHSNEQFF. The CDR3 DNA is TGTGCCAGCAGCTTGTCCCATTCGAATGAGCAGTTCTTC.

This clonotype was counted ten times or more. The chain links TRBV6-1 to TRBJ2-4; 9 bases line up with TRBD1. V shed 5 bases, J shed 6 bases, and the junction held 8 bases outside the gene matches. The CDR3 totals 15 residues. CDR1 is MNHNS and CDR2 is SASEGT in the germline V gene. The CDR3 loop reads CASSTQGAWGNIQYF. Here the CDR3 DNA reads TGTGCCAGCAGTACACAGGGGGCGTGGGGAAACATTCAGTACTTC.

This clonotype came up a few times. V usage is TRBV6-5 and J usage is TRBJ1-4; weak D call: TRBD1 (5 bases). V was cut by 3 bases and J by 3 bases, with 14 bases left in between. Germline V gene sequence: CDR1 MNHEY, CDR2 SVGAGI. The CDR3 runs to 16 residues. CDR3 bases: TGTGCCAGCAGTTATCCGGGGGAAGCGCCTAATGAAAAACTGTTTTTT. It encodes CASSYPGEAPNEKLFF.

This sequence joins TRBV4-3 and TRBJ2-4; 8 bases are shared with TRBD2. The CDR3 length is 18 residues. The junction had 16 bases not matched to a gene; V was cut back by 0 bases and J by 9 bases. CDR1 is LGHNA, CDR2 YSLEER, per germline. This CDR3 reads CASSQEWNSGIYSGIQYF. CDR3 bases: TGCGCCAGCAGCCAAGAGTGGAATAGCGGGATATATAGTGGCATTCAGTACTTC.

This clonotype was seen repeatedly, ten times or more. V gene TRBV6-2 or TRBV6-3 combines with J gene TRBJ1-2; 7 nucleotides match TRBD1. The CDR3 loop spans 14 amino acids. J gave up 4 bases and V 9 bases, and 11 bases lay outside the gene matches. Germline lookup yields CDR1 MNHEY and CDR2 SVGEGT. The chain's CDR3 is CASGIRTGTYGYTF. Here the CDR3 DNA reads TGTGCCAGTGGGATCAGGACAGGCACCTATGGCTACACCTTC.

This clonotype occurred many times. The J gene is TRBJ1-6, the V gene TRBV12-3 or TRBV12-4; the D gene is possibly TRBD1 (6 bases). V was cut by 7 bases and J by 12 bases, with 16 bases left in between. The CDR3 sequence is 13 residues long. Here the CDR3 reads CASKQGLGGPLHF. DNA for the CDR3: TGTGCCAGCAAACAGGGTTTGGGCGGACCCCTCCACTTT.

This clonotype was seen only a few times. J is TRBJ1-4 and V is TRBV5-1, with D perhaps TRBD1 (6 bases). This CDR3 has 17 residues. The germline CDR1 and CDR2 sequences are SGHRS and YFSETQ. Trimming took 0 bases from V and 2 from J, leaving 14 bases between them. CDR3 loop: CASSLGGGRRTNEKLFF. The CDR3 coding sequence is TGCGCCAGCAGCTTGGGTGGGGGGCGCAGGACTAATGAAAAACTGTTTTTT. Full variable domain (outside the CDR3, taken from reference TRBV5-1 and TRBJ1-4): KAGVTQTPRYLIKTRGQQVTLSCSPISGHRSVSWYQQTPGQGLQFLFEYFSETQRNKGNFPGRFSGRQFSNSRSEMNVSTLELGDSALYLCASSLGGGRRTNEKLFFGSGTQLSVL.

In this sample, this clonotype turned up a few times. The chain joins TRBV5-1 to TRBJ2-2, with D tentatively TRBD2 (6 bases). This CDR3 has 15 residues. Trimming stripped 0 bases from V and 7 bases from J, with 13 bases between. Per germline, CDR1 SGHRS and CDR2 YFSETQ. For the CDR3, the DNA is TGCGCCAGCAGCTTGGTTCCAGGGCGGGACGGGGAGCTGTTTTTT. Protein product: CASSLVPGRDGELFF.

This chain connects TRBV28 to TRBJ2-1; possibly TRBD1 or TRBD2 for D (6 bases each). Germline CDR1 and CDR2: MDHEN and SYDVKM. This CDR3 contains 15 residues. The ends were cut back, 3 bases at V and 7 bases at J, with 16 bases in the middle. Here the CDR3 DNA reads TGTGCCAGCAGTTTTACCGGGGGCGCAATTAATGAGCAGTTCTTC. This translates into CASSFTGGAINEQFF.

This clonotype was seen ten or more times. V and J are TRBV5-1 and TRBJ2-3; 8 bases are a match to TRBD2. V shed 0 bases, J shed 3 bases, and the junction held 3 bases outside the gene matches. This CDR3 region has 15 residues. From germline, CDR1 is SGHRS and CDR2 YFSETQ. The chain's CDR3 is CASSLGSGETDTQYF. CDR3 DNA sequence: TGCGCCAGCAGCTTGGGTAGCGGGGAGACAGATACGCAGTATTTT.

Many counts were recorded for this clonotype. CDR3 protein: CASSTYTGTYSYEQYF. The CDR3 DNA sequence: TGTGCCAGCAGTACATATACCGGGACGTACTCCTACGAGCAGTACTTC. V is TRBV2 and J is TRBJ2-7, with D perhaps TRBD1 or TRBD2 (5 bases each). The CDR3 consists of 16 residues. Trimming removed 5 bases at V and 0 bases at J, with 17 bases between. Germline CDR1 and CDR2: SNHLY and FYNNEI.

The J gene is TRBJ2-5, the V gene TRBV29-1, with unresolved D. Germline V lookup: CDR1 SQVTM, CDR2 ANQGSEA. This CDR3 is 12 amino acids long. Trimming removed 6 bases at V and 2 bases at J, with 10 bases between. This CDR3 reads CSVTDQQETQYF. The CDR3 nucleotides are TGCAGCGTCACAGACCAGCAAGAGACCCAGTACTTC.

This clonotype was counted ten times or more. The chain has TRBV3-1 and TRBJ1-2; no clear D. The V and J ends lost 4 bases and 4 bases respectively, with 10 bases between them. The CDR3 extends over 13 amino acids. CDR1 LGHDT and CDR2 YNNKEL come from the germline V gene (reference sequence). The CDR3 region is CASSLTEFYGYTF. The CDR3 nucleotides read TGTGCCAGCAGCCTAACAGAGTTCTATGGCTACACCTTC.

Many counts were recorded for this clonotype. The rearrangement joins TRBV12-3 or TRBV12-4 to TRBJ2-7; tentative D call: TRBD2 (6 bases). This CDR3 comprises 15 residues. V was cut by 1 base and J by 1 base, with 11 bases left in between. CDR3: CASSLGDAGSYEQYF. CDR3 nucleotide sequence: TGTGCCAGCAGTTTAGGGGATGCGGGATCCTACGAGCAGTACTTC.

The V and J genes are TRBV7-9 and TRBJ1-5, with TRBD1 matching 7 bases. The CDR3 consists of 16 residues. The V gene's germline CDR1 is SEHNR and CDR2 FQNEAQ (reference sequence). J gave up 5 bases and V 1 base, and 8 bases lay outside the gene matches. The CDR3 region has the DNA TGTGCCAGCAGCTTAGTCGGTCAGGGGGGGGATCAGCCCCAGCATTTT. It translates to CASSLVGQGGDQPQHF.

This clonotype was recorded many times. V and J are TRBV12-3 or TRBV12-4 and TRBJ2-3; D is possibly TRBD1 (6 bases). With 8 bases removed from V and 1 base from J, the gap between germline ends came to 16 bases. The CDR3 spans 15 residues. CDR3 in amino acids: CASGGTSTRTDTQYF. The CDR3 DNA reads TGTGCCAGCGGTGGGACATCTACCCGCACAGATACGCAGTATTTT.

This clonotype was observed a few times. J is TRBJ2-7 and V is TRBV7-8; no reliable D call. V lost 4 bases, J lost 0 bases, and 13 bases lay in between. The germline gives CDR1 SGHVS, CDR2 FQNEAQ. The CDR3 length is 15 residues. CDR3 protein: CASSSSTLSSYEQYF. The CDR3 DNA follows: TGTGCCAGCAGCTCATCCACACTGAGCTCCTACGAGCAGTACTTC.